This TCR beta chain was recorded in a study of glioma-infiltrating T cells after dendritic cell vaccination. At the level of the study: Glioblastoma patients came from Phase I and II dendritic cell vaccination trials.

Only in-frame clones appear in the TCRdb table, and some are missing; sequencing was by immunoSEQ multiplex PCR. The sample has approximately 100,000 clones; roughly 76% are singletons. PBMC were collected before vaccination, two weeks after the third vaccination, and at progression. Germline CDR1 and CDR2: ENHRY and SYGVKD. After removal of 4 bases from V and 2 bases from J, the junction contained 3 bases not matched to a gene. The CDR3 covers 16 residues. Sequences were derived from blood, sampled before dendritic cell vaccination. The chain carries TRBV10-3 and TRBJ2-3; TRBD2 agrees at 13 bases. This clonotype was sampled from a human donor with glioblastoma. CDR3 amino acids: CAISATSGGVTDTQYF. The CDR3 nucleotides read TGTGCCATCAGTGCAACTAGCGGGGGGGTCACAGATACGCAGTATTTT.